These 29 T cell receptor beta chains came from one sample sequenced in a study of cytomegalovirus exposure and HLA in healthy donors. Primers: 60 Vbeta forward and 13 Jbeta reverse. The method was immunoSEQ multiplex PCR; TCRdb's version includes in-frame clones alone and lacks a portion of them. The repertoire holds fewer than 250,000 clones, roughly 80% seen once, with 2.9% in the top ten. Source material: PBMCs. The receptors here all came from a man aged 30 to 45 in good health and CMV-seronegative.

The chain is built from TRBV5-1 and TRBJ2-5; maybe TRBD1 (6 bases). The J call may be incorrect, as the DNA end agrees better with TRBJ2-7. Germline values: CDR1 SGHRS, CDR2 YFSETQ. The length of the CDR3 is 14 residues. The CDR3 loop is CASSGTSGDSEQYF. CDR3 DNA: TGCGCCAGCAGCGGAACGTCAGGGGATTCCGAGCAGTACTTC.

V and J are TRBV7-3 and TRBJ1-3; D may be TRBD1 (5 bases). Germline CDR1 SGHTA, CDR2 FQGTGA. The CDR3 runs to 17 residues. V was shortened by 0 bases and J by 4 bases, with 16 bases between the two germline ends. The CDR3 DNA is TGTGCCAGCAGCTTAACGGGGGGACTGGACCTCGGAAACACCATATATTTT. Translation gives CASSLTGGLDLGNTIYF.

Regarding this clone: The sample contains more than one DNA sequence encoding this CDR3. The V and J genes are TRBV4-3 and TRBJ1-6; unclear D gene. The ends were cut back, 0 bases at V and 9 bases at J, with 12 bases in the middle. The CDR3 is made up of 15 amino acids. CDR1 is LGHNA, CDR2 YSLEER, per germline. CDR3 amino acids: CASSQDRRAGSPLHF. DNA of the CDR3: TGCGCCAGCAGCCAAGATAGGAGGGCCGGTTCACCCCTCCACTTT.

This chain connects TRBV4-2 to TRBJ2-5, with TRBD2 identical over 12 bases. The J call is in doubt because the DNA end fits TRBJ2-7 better. The germline V gene has CDR1 LGHNA and CDR2 YNFKEQ. This CDR3 region has 17 residues. The DNA for the CDR3 is TGTGCCAGCAGCCAAGCACCCGGACTAGCGGGGCCCTACGAGCAGTACTTC. Its protein product is CASSQAPGLAGPYEQYF.

The rearrangement uses TRBV5-6 and TRBJ2-5; 15 bases match TRBD2. The CDR3 is 16 residues long. The germline gives CDR1 SGHDT, CDR2 YYEEEE. Trimming removed 1 base from V and 5 bases from J; junction bases left unmatched: 3. The CDR3: CASSLRTSGGEETQYF. The DNA of the CDR3 is TGTGCCAGCAGCTTGAGGACTAGCGGGGGGGAGGAGACCCAGTACTTC.

V usage is TRBV5-4 and J usage is TRBJ1-5; the D is unclear. V was trimmed by 9 bases and J by 4 bases, leaving 11 bases between them. CDR1 and CDR2 (germline): SGHNT, YYREEE (reference sequence). The CDR3 covers 12 residues. CDR3 protein: CATSQENQPQHF. The CDR3 DNA follows: TGTGCCACTTCCCAGGAAAATCAGCCCCAGCATTTT.

The J gene is TRBJ1-2, the V gene TRBV7-8; TRBD1 aligns across 8 bases. CDR1 is SGHVS, CDR2 FQNEAQ, per germline. V was clipped by 3 bases and J by 5 bases; unmatched bases: 2. The length of the CDR3 is 13 residues. The CDR3 DNA is TGTGCCAGCAGCTTGGACAGGGCTTATGGCTACACCTTC. Its protein is CASSLDRAYGYTF.

This clone was seen once. V is TRBV7-6 and J is TRBJ2-1, with 7 bases identical to TRBD2. This CDR3 comprises 13 residues. The V gene end was trimmed by 3 bases and the J gene end by 9 bases; junction bases not matched to a gene: 5. CDR1 and CDR2 from the germline V gene are SGHVS and FNYEAQ. The CDR3 region is CASSLEAGREQFF. CDR3 nucleotide sequence: TGTGCCAGCAGCTTGGAAGCGGGGCGTGAGCAGTTCTTC. Full variable domain (outside the CDR3, taken from reference TRBV7-6 and TRBJ2-1): GAGVSQSPRYKVTKRGQDVALRCDPISGHVSLYWYRQALGQGPEFLTYFNYEAQQDKSGLPNDRFSAERPEGSISTLTIQRTEQRDSAMYRCASSLEAGREQFFGPGTRLTVL.

V is TRBV7-9 and J is TRBJ2-7; D ambiguous. The germline gives CDR1 SEHNR, CDR2 FQNEAQ (reference sequence). The CDR3 extends over 13 amino acids. The V end was cut by 2 bases, the J end by 0 bases, with 5 bases between. CDR3 amino acids: CASSLSSSYEQYF. The CDR3 DNA follows: TGTGCCAGCAGCTTATCGAGCTCCTACGAGCAGTACTTC.

This clone was counted between two and nine times. The rearrangement joins TRBV28 to TRBJ1-4; TRBD1 matches at 8 bases. The CDR3 is 13 amino acids. Germline lookup yields CDR1 MDHEN and CDR2 SYDVKM. The V and J ends lost 8 bases and 8 bases, in that order; junction bases with no gene match: 7. The CDR3 coding sequence is TGTGCCAGCTGGGGACAGGTTTCGGAAAAACTGTTTTTT. This translates into CASWGQVSEKLFF.

This clone was detected once. J is TRBJ1-6 and V is TRBV4-1; D possibly corresponds to TRBD1 (5 bases). CDR1 and CDR2 from the germline V gene are MGHRA and YSYEKL. This CDR3 is 18 amino acids long. Trimming cost V 1 base and J 0 bases, with 13 bases left between them. The CDR3 protein is CASSQAQVGSSYNSPLHF. As DNA, the CDR3 is TGCGCCAGCAGCCAAGCACAGGTCGGAAGCTCCTATAATTCACCCCTCCACTTT.

V and J are TRBV7-2 and TRBJ1-2; 9 positions agree with TRBD1. With 5 bases clipped from V and 10 bases from J, the junction kept 5 bases outside the gene matches. The CDR3 has 12 residues. From germline, CDR1 is SGHTA and CDR2 FQGNSA. In DNA form, the CDR3 reads TGTGCCAGCAGCCCTCGGACAGGGGACTACACCTTC. It codes for CASSPRTGDYTF.

This clone was recorded at least ten times. The J gene is TRBJ2-1, the V gene TRBV6-5; 12 bases are a match to TRBD2. The CDR3 covers 15 residues. V was pared by 6 bases and J by 8 bases, with 8 bases of the junction left unmatched. CDR1 and CDR2 from the germline V gene are MNHEY and SVGAGI. The CDR3 DNA reads as TGTGCCAGCAGCTCACTAGCGGGGGGAGTTCATGAGCAGTTCTTC. It encodes CASSSLAGGVHEQFF.

With regard to this clone: One end of the junction fails to match germline, which may point to a read error. This chain uses TRBV7-9 with TRBJ2-2; TRBD1 matches at 7 bases. The CDR3 spans 15 residues. Germline V gene data show CDR1 as SEHNR and CDR2 as FQNEAQ (reference sequence). For the CDR3, the DNA is TGTTCCAGCAGCTACTGGACAGGTAGCACCGGGGAGCTGTTTTTT. The encoded protein is CSSSYWTGSTGELFF.

V usage is TRBV28 and J usage is TRBJ1-5; the D is unclear. Germline CDR1 MDHEN, CDR2 SYDVKM. The CDR3 sequence is 17 residues long. Trimming removed 0 bases from V and 0 bases from J, with 12 bases in between. CDR3 in amino acids: CASSLWSGTYSNQPQHF. The CDR3 bases are TGTGCCAGCAGTTTATGGTCTGGCACGTATAGCAATCAGCCCCAGCATTTT.

This chain joins TRBV15 and TRBJ2-1; TRBD2 agrees at 13 bases. Germline CDR1 is LNHNV and CDR2 is YYDKDF (reference sequence). This CDR3 region has 18 residues. Trimming at V came to 0 bases and at J to 7 bases, leaving 9 bases not matched to a gene. The CDR3 DNA reads TGTGCCACCAGCAGAGATGGGGCACTAGCGGGGGGGAGTAATGAGCAGTTCTTC. Encoded protein: CATSRDGALAGGSNEQFF. Full variable domain (outside the CDR3, taken from reference TRBV15 and TRBJ2-1): DAMVIQNPRYQVTQFGKPVTLSCSQTLNHNVMYWYQQKSSQAPKLLFHYYDKDFNNEADTPDNFQSRRPNTSFCFLDIRSPGLGDTAMYLCATSRDGALAGGSNEQFFGPGTRLTVL.

The chain is built from TRBV27 and TRBJ2-7; 12 nucleotides match TRBD1. The CDR3 is 15 amino acids. Germline CDR1 and CDR2: MNHEY and SMNVEV (reference sequence). V was pared by 6 bases and J by 3 bases, with 6 bases of the junction left unmatched. CDR3 amino acids: CASRLGQGAGYEQYF. CDR3 DNA sequence: TGTGCCAGCAGACTGGGACAGGGGGCGGGCTACGAGCAGTACTTC.

This chain joins TRBV7-8 and TRBJ2-7; 7 bases are shared with TRBD2. Unmatched junction bases numbered 5, after V lost 5 bases and J lost 1 base. The CDR3 extends over 14 amino acids. Germline V CDR1 and CDR2: SGHVS, FQNEAQ. CDR3 residues: CASSPAGRSYEQYF. CDR3 coding DNA: TGTGCCAGCAGCCCAGCGGGGAGGTCCTACGAGCAGTACTTC.

The rearrangement links TRBV10-3 to TRBJ2-5; 8 bases are shared with TRBD1. The germline CDR1 and CDR2 sequences are ENHRY and SYGVKD. The CDR3 consists of 13 residues. V gave up 6 bases and J gave up 3 bases; unmatched junction bases: 3. The CDR3: CAIREQGEETQYF. CDR3 DNA: TGTGCCATCAGGGAACAGGGGGAAGAGACCCAGTACTTC.

This clone was seen a handful of times. The rearrangement links TRBV6-5 to TRBJ1-6; D unclear. The V and J ends lost 6 bases and 9 bases respectively, with 15 bases between them. The CDR3 is 14 residues long. Looked up from germline, CDR1 is MNHEY and CDR2 is SVGAGI. CDR3 nucleotides: TGTGCCAGCAGGATGGGCCCTCGGGGTTCACCCCTCCACTTT. This codes for CASRMGPRGSPLHF.

The rearrangement joins TRBV14 to TRBJ2-5, with D possibly being TRBD2 (6 bases). The V end was cut by 4 bases, the J end by 1 base, with 13 bases between. The germline V gene encodes CDR1 SGHDN and CDR2 FVKESK. The length of the CDR3 is 15 residues. This CDR3 is CASSRRDSSQETQYF. In nucleotides, the CDR3 is TGTGCCAGCAGCCGGCGGGACTCGAGCCAAGAGACCCAGTACTTC.

This clone was seen more than once but under ten times. The chain is built from TRBV5-6 and TRBJ2-3; D may be TRBD2 (6 bases). CDR3 length: 16 residues. From germline, CDR1 is SGHDT and CDR2 YYEEEE. Trimming cost V 4 bases and J 1 base, with 16 bases left between them. The CDR3 is CASSLRSSGGTDTQYF. CDR3 sequence (DNA): TGTGCCAGCAGCCTTCGATCCTCGGGGGGCACAGATACGCAGTATTTT.

This sequence joins TRBV5-1 and TRBJ2-3, with no clear D. The V gene lost 4 bases and the J gene lost 2 bases, with 11 bases spanning the gap. The CDR3 runs to 14 residues. Per germline, CDR1 SGHRS and CDR2 YFSETQ. The CDR3 is CASSTDGDTDTQYF. The CDR3 DNA follows: TGCGCCAGCAGCACCGACGGAGACACAGATACGCAGTATTTT.

The chain couples TRBV15 to TRBJ2-3, with TRBD1 identical over 10 bases. CDR1 is LNHNV and CDR2 is YYDKDF in the germline V gene (reference sequence). V lost 5 bases and J lost 5; bases outside the gene matches: 1. This CDR3 comprises 13 residues. The CDR3 DNA reads as TGTGCCACCAGCGGGGACAGGGGAGATACGCAGTATTTT. It encodes CATSGDRGDTQYF.

The V call is TRBV5-5, the J call TRBJ2-3; possibly TRBD2 for D (6 bases). V was clipped by 4 bases and J by 2 bases, with 14 bases between them. Germline V lookup: CDR1 SGHKS, CDR2 YYEKEE (reference sequence). This CDR3 spans 15 amino acids. CDR3 amino acids: CASSILAQITDTQYF. CDR3 DNA: TGTGCCAGCAGCATTCTAGCGCAGATCACAGATACGCAGTATTTT.

This clone was seen a handful of times. The chain links TRBV6-6 to TRBJ1-2; 9 nucleotides match TRBD1. With V trimmed by 5 bases and J by 8 bases, 9 bases remained unmatched. Germline CDR1 reads MNHNY; CDR2 reads SVGAGI (reference sequence). CDR3 length: 14 amino acids. The DNA of the CDR3 is TGTGCCAGCAGTCTGACCGGGACAGGGACGGGCTACACCTTC. Protein product: CASSLTGTGTGYTF.

As concerns this clone: The sample contains more than one DNA sequence encoding this CDR3. This chain uses TRBV7-9 with TRBJ1-3, with D maybe TRBD1 (5 bases). The CDR3 length is 14 residues. V was cut by 2 bases and J by 0 bases, with 5 bases left in between. Germline-derived CDR1 and CDR2 are SEHNR and FQNEAQ (reference sequence). The CDR3 nucleotides are TGTGCCAGCAGCTTAAGGGGCTCTGGAAACACCATATATTTT. It encodes CASSLRGSGNTIYF. Using reference TRBV7-9 and TRBJ1-3 for the parts outside the CDR3, the full variable domain is DTGVSQNPRHKITKRGQNVTFRCDPISEHNRLYWYRQTLGQGPEFLTYFQNEAQLEKSRLLSDRFSAERPKGSFSTLEIQRTEQGDSAMYLCASSLRGSGNTIYFGEGSWLTVV.

The rearrangement uses TRBV6-6 and TRBJ1-6; a possible D gene is TRBD1 (5 bases). Trimming pared 6 bases from V and 6 bases from J, leaving 6 bases between. Germline loops: CDR1 MNHNY, CDR2 SVGAGI (reference sequence). The CDR3 extends over 12 amino acids. CDR3 loop: CASRGANSPLHF. The CDR3 DNA sequence: TGTGCCAGCAGAGGGGCTAATTCACCCCTCCACTTT.

This sequence joins TRBV4-1 and TRBJ1-1, with D possibly being TRBD1 (5 bases). Per the germline V gene, CDR1 is MGHRA and CDR2 is YSYEKL. V was clipped by 5 bases and J by 4 bases, with 11 bases between them. The CDR3 spans 13 residues. The CDR3 DNA sequence: TGCGCCAGCAGCTCAAGCGGGGGCACTGAAGCTTTCTTT. Its protein product is CASSSSGGTEAFF.